The sequence of this T cell receptor (beta chain) was determined in a study of T-cell reconstitution after alpha-beta-depleted transplantation in children. The study's findings and limits: Several hundred expanded graft clones reportedly gave rise to the alpha-beta T cells present about two months after transplant. Some patients' high day-60 TCRbeta diversity was traced to surviving recipient T cells and thymic progenitors. Most T-cell counts and diversity one year after the transplant came from T cells that were newly produced.

As it was prepared, the TCRbeta library received unique molecular identifiers. A single record per CDR3 protein comes from TCRdb applying MiXCR to the PCR reads. The table records around 580,000 distinct CDR3 sequences, 23% of them present only once. This clonotype appeared many times. Its specificity is unknown. CDR1 and CDR2 from the germline V gene are SGHTA and FQGNSA. The CDR3 contains 13 residues. V was cut by 5 bases and J by 7 bases, with 14 bases left in between. The sequence derives from a boy younger than two who had a stem cell transplant for acute myeloid leukemia, so the T cells may come from the graft donor. The source material was PBMCs, mostly from graft donor cells, sampled 360 days after TCRalphabeta/CD19-depleted stem cell transplant. The J gene is TRBJ2-5, the V gene TRBV7-2; weak D call: TRBD2 (5 bases). The CDR3 is CASSQDSRRTQYF. CDR3 nucleotide sequence: TGTGCCAGCAGCCAGGACTCAAGAAGGACCCAGTACTTC.